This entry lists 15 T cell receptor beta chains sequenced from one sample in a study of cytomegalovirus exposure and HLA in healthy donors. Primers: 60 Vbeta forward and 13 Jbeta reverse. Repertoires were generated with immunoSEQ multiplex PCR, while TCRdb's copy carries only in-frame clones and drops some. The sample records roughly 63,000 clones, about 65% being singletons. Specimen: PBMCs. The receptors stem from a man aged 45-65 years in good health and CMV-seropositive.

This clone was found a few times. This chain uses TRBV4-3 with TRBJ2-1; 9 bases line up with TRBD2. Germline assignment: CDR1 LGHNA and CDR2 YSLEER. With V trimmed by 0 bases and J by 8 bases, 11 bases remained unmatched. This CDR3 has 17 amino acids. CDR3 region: CASSQDTTSGRWDEQFF. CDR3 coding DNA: TGCGCCAGCAGCCAAGATACAACTAGCGGGCGTTGGGATGAGCAGTTCTTC.

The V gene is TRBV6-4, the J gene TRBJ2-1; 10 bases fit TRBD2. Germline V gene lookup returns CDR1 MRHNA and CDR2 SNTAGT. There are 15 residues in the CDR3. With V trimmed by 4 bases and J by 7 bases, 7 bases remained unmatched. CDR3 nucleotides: TGTGCCAGCAGTGCCCGGACTAGCGGTGCAAATGAGCAGTTCTTC. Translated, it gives CASSARTSGANEQFF.

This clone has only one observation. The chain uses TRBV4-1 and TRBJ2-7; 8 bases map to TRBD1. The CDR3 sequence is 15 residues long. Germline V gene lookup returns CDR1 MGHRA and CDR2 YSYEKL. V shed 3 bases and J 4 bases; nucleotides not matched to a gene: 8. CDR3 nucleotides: TGCGCCAGCAGCCATCCACCCAGGGGGCAGTACGAGCAGTACTTC. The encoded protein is CASSHPPRGQYEQYF.

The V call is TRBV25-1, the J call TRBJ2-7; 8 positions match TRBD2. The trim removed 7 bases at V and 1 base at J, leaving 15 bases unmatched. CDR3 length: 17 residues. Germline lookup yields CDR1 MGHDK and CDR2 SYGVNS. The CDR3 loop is CASTPPPSSGRSYEQYF. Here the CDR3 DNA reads TGTGCCAGCACCCCGCCCCCCTCCAGCGGGAGATCCTACGAGCAGTACTTC.

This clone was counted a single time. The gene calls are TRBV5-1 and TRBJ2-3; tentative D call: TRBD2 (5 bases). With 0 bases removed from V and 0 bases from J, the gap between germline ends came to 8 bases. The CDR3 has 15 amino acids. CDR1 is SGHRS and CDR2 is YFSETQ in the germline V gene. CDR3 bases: TGCGCCAGCAGCTTGGCGGGATCTAGCACAGATACGCAGTATTTT. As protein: CASSLAGSSTDTQYF.

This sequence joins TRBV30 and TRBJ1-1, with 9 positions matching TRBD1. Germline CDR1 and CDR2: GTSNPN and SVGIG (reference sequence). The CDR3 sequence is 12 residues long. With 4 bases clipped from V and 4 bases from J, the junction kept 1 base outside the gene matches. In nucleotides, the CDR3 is TGTGCCTGGACACAGGGGGCCACTGAAGCTTTCTTT. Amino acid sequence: CAWTQGATEAFF. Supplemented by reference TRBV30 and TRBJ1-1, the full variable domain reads SQTIHQWPATLVQPVGSPLSLECTVEGTSNPNLYWYRQAAGRGLQLLFYSVGIGQISSEVPQNLSASRPQDRQFILSSKKLLLSDSGFYLCAWTQGATEAFFGQGTRLTVV.

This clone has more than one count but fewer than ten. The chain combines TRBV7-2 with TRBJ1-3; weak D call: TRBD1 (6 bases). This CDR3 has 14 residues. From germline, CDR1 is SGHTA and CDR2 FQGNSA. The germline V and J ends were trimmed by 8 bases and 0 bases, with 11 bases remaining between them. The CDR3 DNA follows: TGTGCCAGCGGCCGGGACATCTCTGGAAACACCATATATTTT. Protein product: CASGRDISGNTIYF.

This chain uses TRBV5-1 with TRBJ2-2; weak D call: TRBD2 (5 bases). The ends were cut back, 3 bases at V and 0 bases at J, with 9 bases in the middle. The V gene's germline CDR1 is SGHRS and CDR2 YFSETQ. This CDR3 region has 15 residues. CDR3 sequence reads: CASSSRLTNTGELFF. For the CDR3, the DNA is TGCGCCAGCAGCTCCCGACTAACGAACACCGGGGAGCTGTTTTTT.

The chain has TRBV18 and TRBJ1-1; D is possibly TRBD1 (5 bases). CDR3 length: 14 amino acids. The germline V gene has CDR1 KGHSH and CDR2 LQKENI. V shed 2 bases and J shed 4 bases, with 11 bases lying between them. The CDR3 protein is CASSPRTGGTEAFF. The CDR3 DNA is TGTGCCAGCTCACCAAGGACCGGGGGCACTGAAGCTTTCTTT. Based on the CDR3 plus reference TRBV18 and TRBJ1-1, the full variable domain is NAGVMQNPRHLVRRRGQEARLRCSPMKGHSHVYWYRQLPEEGLKFMVYLQKENIIDESGMPKERFSAEFPKEGPSILRIQQVVRGDSAAYFCASSPRTGGTEAFFGQGTRLTVV.

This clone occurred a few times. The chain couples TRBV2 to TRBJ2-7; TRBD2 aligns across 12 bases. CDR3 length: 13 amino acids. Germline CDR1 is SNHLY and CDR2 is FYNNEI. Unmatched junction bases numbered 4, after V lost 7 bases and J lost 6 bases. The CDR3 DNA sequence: TGTGCCAGCACGGCTAGCGGGGGGGGCGAGCAGTACTTC. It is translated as CASTASGGGEQYF.

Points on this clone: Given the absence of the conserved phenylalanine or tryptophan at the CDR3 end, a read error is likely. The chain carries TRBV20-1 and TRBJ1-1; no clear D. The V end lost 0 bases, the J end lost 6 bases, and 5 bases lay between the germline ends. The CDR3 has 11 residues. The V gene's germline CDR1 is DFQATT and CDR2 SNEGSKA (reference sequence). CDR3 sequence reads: CSARDGPEAFV. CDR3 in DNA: TGCAGTGCTAGAGATGGGCCTGAAGCTTTCGTT.

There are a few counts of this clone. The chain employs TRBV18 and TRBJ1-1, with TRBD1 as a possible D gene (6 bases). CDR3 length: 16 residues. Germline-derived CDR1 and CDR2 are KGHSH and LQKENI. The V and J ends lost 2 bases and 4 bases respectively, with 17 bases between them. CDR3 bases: TGTGCCAGCTCACCAAGGGCAGGGGATATGATCACTGAAGCTTTCTTT. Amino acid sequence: CASSPRAGDMITEAFF.

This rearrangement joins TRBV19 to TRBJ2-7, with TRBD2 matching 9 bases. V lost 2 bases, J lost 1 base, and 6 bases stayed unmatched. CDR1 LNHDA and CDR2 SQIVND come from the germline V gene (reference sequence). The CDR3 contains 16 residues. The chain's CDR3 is CASSIRLAVLSYEQYF. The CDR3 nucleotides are TGTGCCAGTAGTATAAGACTAGCGGTCCTGTCCTACGAGCAGTACTTC.

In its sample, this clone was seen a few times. In nucleotides, the CDR3 is TGTGCCAGCAGTTTATCAATTTACACAGCATCTTACTCCTACGAGCAGTACTTC. Translating it yields CASSLSIYTASYSYEQYF. The chain is built from TRBV27 and TRBJ2-7; D not certain. CDR1 is MNHEY and CDR2 is SMNVEV in the germline V gene (reference sequence). The CDR3 length is 18 residues. Trimming cost V 0 bases and J 0 bases, with 18 bases left between them.

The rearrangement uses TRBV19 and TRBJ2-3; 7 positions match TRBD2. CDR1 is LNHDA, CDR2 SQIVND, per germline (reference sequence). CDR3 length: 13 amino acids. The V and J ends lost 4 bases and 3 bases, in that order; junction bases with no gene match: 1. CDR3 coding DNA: TGTGCCAGTAGTAGGGGAGGGACAGATACGCAGTATTTT. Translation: CASSRGGTDTQYF.